A single sample is the source of the 17 T cell receptor beta chains below, sequenced in a study of OX40 agonist ivuxolimab in advanced cancers. Profiling relied on immunoSEQ multiplex PCR, and the TCRdb table lists in-frame clones only, not all of them. The repertoire consists of 75,000 to 95,000 clones, with 85% occurring once and the leading ten covering around 0.21%. The starting material was CD4+ or CD8+ T cells sorted from blood, obtained in a trial of the OX40 agonist ivuxolimab. The receptors shown here come from an adult with an advanced solid tumor such as melanoma, head and neck, liver or kidney cancer.

This chain links TRBV7-9 with TRBJ1-2; no clear D. The CDR3 sequence is 14 residues long. Trimming removed 0 bases from V and 8 bases from J, with 13 bases in between. From germline, CDR1 is SEHNR and CDR2 FQNEAQ (reference sequence). The DNA of the CDR3 is TGTGCCAGCAGCTTAGCAACGTCTCCGACGGGCTACACCTTC. Its translation: CASSLATSPTGYTF.

V gene TRBV5-6 combines with J gene TRBJ2-3, with TRBD1 identical over 8 bases. This CDR3 comprises 16 residues. V shed 4 bases and J 0 bases; nucleotides not matched to a gene: 7. CDR1 and CDR2 from the germline V gene are SGHDT and YYEEEE. This CDR3 reads CASSTGTGTSTDTQYF. CDR3 coding DNA: TGTGCCAGCAGCACCGGGACAGGTACTAGCACAGATACGCAGTATTTT.

This clone was observed once. Other DNA sequences in the same sample also yield this CDR3. V gene TRBV20-1 combines with J gene TRBJ1-2; D uncertain. With 4 bases removed from V and 3 bases from J, the gap between germline ends came to 6 bases. The CDR3 has 11 amino acids. Per germline, CDR1 DFQATT and CDR2 SNEGSKA (reference sequence). CDR3 residues: CSAKGYYGYTF. Written as DNA, the CDR3 is TGCAGTGCTAAGGGATACTATGGCTACACCTTC.

The chain is built from TRBV7-9 and TRBJ1-6; the D gene is possibly TRBD1 (5 bases). Trimming stripped 0 bases from V and 5 bases from J, with 8 bases between. Looked up from germline, CDR1 is SEHNR and CDR2 is FQNEAQ (reference sequence). The CDR3 is 15 residues long. The CDR3 nucleotides are TGTGCCAGCAGCTTAGCGCGGGGGGATAATTCACCCCTCCACTTT. Amino acid sequence: CASSLARGDNSPLHF.

The chain couples TRBV5-1 to TRBJ1-1; possibly TRBD1 for D (6 bases). Trimming stripped 0 bases from V and 4 bases from J, with 10 bases between. The CDR3 totals 14 residues. In germline, CDR1 is SGHRS, CDR2 YFSETQ. As DNA, the CDR3 is TGCGCCAGCAGCTTGGAAGGAGGGGGCACTGAAGCTTTCTTT. It codes for CASSLEGGGTEAFF.

The CDR3: CASSQVQGNTEAFF. DNA for the CDR3: TGCGCCAGCAGCCAAGTCCAGGGAAACACTGAAGCTTTCTTT. V gene TRBV4-3 combines with J gene TRBJ1-1; tentative D call: TRBD1 (5 bases). CDR3 length: 14 residues. V gave up 1 base and J gave up 2 bases, with 8 bases separating them. Germline loops: CDR1 LGHNA, CDR2 YSLEER.

V is TRBV5-6 and J is TRBJ1-1, with D perhaps TRBD1 (5 bases). V was pared by 0 bases and J by 1 base, with 10 bases between. The CDR3 spans 15 residues. Germline CDR1 reads SGHDT; CDR2 reads YYEEEE. CDR3 residues: CASSLAGLGNTEAFF. In DNA, the CDR3 is TGTGCCAGCAGCTTGGCAGGGTTAGGGAACACTGAAGCTTTCTTT.

This sequence joins TRBV18 and TRBJ2-3; D is possibly TRBD2 (5 bases). Trimming cost V 3 bases and J 2 bases, with 12 bases left between them. Germline CDR1 reads KGHSH; CDR2 reads LQKENI. The CDR3 runs 15 residues. The CDR3, as DNA: TGTGCCAGCTCACCCTCCGGGATTTCCACAGATACGCAGTATTTT. This encodes CASSPSGISTDTQYF. The full variable domain, its missing parts supplied by reference TRBV18 and TRBJ2-3, is NAGVMQNPRHLVRRRGQEARLRCSPMKGHSHVYWYRQLPEEGLKFMVYLQKENIIDESGMPKERFSAEFPKEGPSILRIQQVVRGDSAAYFCASSPSGISTDTQYFGPGTRLTVL.

V is TRBV28 and J is TRBJ2-3, with D uncertain. Germline V lookup: CDR1 MDHEN, CDR2 SYDVKM. The CDR3 is 13 amino acids. The V gene lost 6 bases and the J gene lost 4 bases, with 11 bases spanning the gap. The CDR3 loop reads CASRVPAADTQYF. The CDR3 DNA follows: TGTGCCAGCAGGGTACCCGCAGCAGATACGCAGTATTTT.

Written as DNA, the CDR3 is TGTGCCAGCAGACTTACGAACACTGAAGCTTTCTTT. It codes for CASRLTNTEAFF. The rearrangement uses TRBV28 and TRBJ1-1, with unresolved D. Germline CDR1 is MDHEN and CDR2 is SYDVKM. Trimming took 6 bases from V and 1 from J, leaving 6 bases between them. The CDR3 has 12 residues.

This chain uses TRBV6-6 with TRBJ2-1, with TRBD2 matching 10 bases. The germline V gene has CDR1 MNHNY and CDR2 SVGAGI (reference sequence). This CDR3 is 15 amino acids long. Unmatched junction bases numbered 4, after V lost 5 bases and J lost 3 bases. The CDR3 bases are TGTGCCAGCAGTCCGAGCGGGAGGGGCTACAATGAGCAGTTCTTC. Translation: CASSPSGRGYNEQFF.

This clone was seen only once. The chain carries TRBV19 and TRBJ2-3; unclear D gene. The CDR3 contains 13 residues. Germline V gene sequence: CDR1 LNHDA, CDR2 SQIVND (reference sequence). The V end lost 7 bases, the J end lost 1 base, and 9 bases lay between the germline ends. The CDR3 loop is CASMSSGTDTQYF. DNA for the CDR3: TGTGCCAGTATGTCGTCAGGCACAGATACGCAGTATTTT.

The V gene is TRBV7-9, the J gene TRBJ1-2; unclear D gene. V was trimmed by 1 base and J by 10 bases, leaving 10 bases between them. The CDR3 length is 12 residues. Germline V gene sequence: CDR1 SEHNR, CDR2 FQNEAQ (reference sequence). The CDR3 loop is CASSLEELDYTF. The CDR3 DNA reads as TGTGCCAGCAGCTTAGAAGAATTGGACTACACCTTC. The full variable domain, in which reference TRBV7-9 and TRBJ1-2 provide the parts outside the CDR3, is DTGVSQNPRHKITKRGQNVTFRCDPISEHNRLYWYRQTLGQGPEFLTYFQNEAQLEKSRLLSDRFSAERPKGSFSTLEIQRTEQGDSAMYLCASSLEELDYTFGSGTRLTVV.

This chain links TRBV7-3 with TRBJ2-5; 8 bases line up with TRBD1. Per germline, CDR1 SGHTA and CDR2 FQGTGA. The CDR3 loop spans 16 amino acids. V was pared by 6 bases and J by 5 bases, with 14 bases of the junction left unmatched. In nucleotides, the CDR3 is TGTGCCAGCAGTCAAAAACCCACAGGGGGTCGGGAGACCCAGTACTTC. It translates to CASSQKPTGGRETQYF. Full variable domain (missing parts from reference TRBV7-3 and TRBJ2-5): GAGVSQTPSNKVTEKGKYVELRCDPISGHTALYWYRQSLGQGPEFLIYFQGTGAADDSGLPNDRFFAVRPEGSVSTLKIQRTERGDSAVYLCASSQKPTGGRETQYFGPGTRLLVL.

The chain has TRBV4-2 and TRBJ2-7, with D possibly matching TRBD2 (5 bases). The CDR3 totals 16 residues. Trimming took off 0 bases at V and 7 bases at J, with 19 bases between the two ends. CDR1 LGHNA and CDR2 YNFKEQ come from the germline V gene. Here the CDR3 DNA reads TGTGCCAGCAGCCAAGATCAGGCCTACCCCACGGGGGAGCAGTACTTC. It specifies CASSQDQAYPTGEQYF.

This clone was observed a handful of times. The gene calls are TRBV4-1 and TRBJ1-2; D might be TRBD1 (6 bases). Germline V CDR1 and CDR2: MGHRA, YSYEKL. This CDR3 is built from 17 residues. V was trimmed by 0 bases and J by 7 bases, leaving 21 bases between them. The CDR3 sequence: CASSQDLAGGRESGYTF. The CDR3 DNA reads as TGCGCCAGCAGCCAAGATCTTGCGGGGGGGCGAGAATCTGGCTACACCTTC.

CDR3 nucleotides: TGTGCCAGCAGCTTGGGCAGGGAAGATACGCAGTATTTT. Encoded protein: CASSLGREDTQYF. The rearrangement joins TRBV5-4 to TRBJ2-3, with a weak D call TRBD1 (5 bases). The CDR3 sequence is 13 residues long. Germline loops: CDR1 SGHNT, CDR2 YYREEE (reference sequence). V lost 0 bases and J lost 5, with 7 bases in between.